The sequence of this T cell receptor (beta chain) was determined in a study of memory CD4+ T cells and cytomegalovirus serostatus. Data came from immunoSEQ multiplex PCR; TCRdb stores just in-frame clones and leaves some out. Among 40,000 or so clones, 79% were seen once, and the ten largest hold more than 0.95%. V lost 1 base, J lost 1 base, and 10 bases lay in between. This CDR3 has 15 amino acids. Per germline, CDR1 SNHLY and CDR2 FYNNEI. The sort gate was single viable CD3+CD4+CD8-CD45RO+ cells for memory CD4+ T cells. The J gene is TRBJ1-1, the V gene TRBV2; no firm D call. The sequence was obtained from an adult in good health and CMV-seronegative. Sequenced input: memory CD4+ T cells from blood. CDR3 loop: CASSEEKGGNTEAFF. CDR3 sequence (DNA): TGTGCCAGCAGTGAAGAGAAGGGAGGGAACACTGAAGCTTTCTTT. The full variable domain, in which reference TRBV2 and TRBJ1-1 provide the parts outside the CDR3, is EPEVTQTPSHQVTQMGQEVILRCVPISNHLYFYWYRQILGQKVEFLVSFYNNEISEKSEIFDDQFSVERPDGSNFTLKIRSTKLEDSAMYFCASSEEKGGNTEAFFGQGTRLTVV.